This is a list of T cell receptor beta chains from one sample in a study of graft-versus-host responses after intestinal transplantation. No cognate antigen is known for these TCRs. Assay: immunoSEQ multiplex PCR; the TCRdb copy retains only in-frame clones and omits some. The table shows about 130,000 clones, with 80% to 95% occurring only once. This specimen consisted of unstimulated CD4+ T cells sorted from spleen or lymph node cells, obtained before intestinal transplant. The receptors were sampled from a human donor who received an intestinal transplant. The CDR3 runs from the conserved cysteine through the conserved F or W. A D gene is named only where the DNA matches it firmly.

d_gene: .; v_gene: TRBV25-1; CDR3aa: CASRPLRGGVSTEAFF
d_gene: TRBD2; v_gene: TRBV30; CDR3aa: CAWSKLAGAVNEQFF
d_gene: TRBD2; v_gene: TRBV12-5; CDR3aa: CASGKGGPGTGELFF
d_gene: TRBD2; v_gene: TRBV5-1; CDR3aa: CASSQVLAGTGELFF
d_gene: .; v_gene: TRBV21-1; CDR3aa: CASRWIVIQFF
d_gene: TRBD1; v_gene: TRBV5-4; CDR3aa: CASSQGLGQGQETQYF
d_gene: .; v_gene: TRBV9; CDR3aa: CASSISARNNTGELFF
d_gene: .; v_gene: TRBV19; CDR3aa: CASSIEGLQETQYF
d_gene: TRBD1; v_gene: TRBV6-4; CDR3aa: CASSESRGPGYGYTF
d_gene: TRBD2; v_gene: TRBV4-2; CDR3aa: CASSQDLAGVGGEQFF
d_gene: .; v_gene: TRBV6-6; CDR3aa: CASSDTYLNEQFF